This T cell receptor (beta chain) is drawn from a study of T-cell memory formation after mild COVID-19. Broader study findings: Day 15 to 85 contractors were CD4/CD8 balanced; later expanders leaned CD4+. The SARS-CoV-2 specificity of second-wave clones reaching peak at day 37 remained unverified.

This CDR3 is built from 13 residues. Germline CDR1 SGHTA, CDR2 FQGTGA. V lost 6 bases to trimming and J lost 5 bases, with 10 bases between them. Via MiXCR, TCRdb re-called the 5' RACE reads, giving one row per CDR3 protein. Among approximately 290,000 distinct CDR3 sequences listed, roughly 8.2% were seen once. Regarding this clonotype: Its antigen is undetermined.

This receptor was taken from a man aged 18 to 30 who had mild COVID-19 (a few samples of this study predate the infection). Cell type and time point are not known. The V and J genes are TRBV7-3 and TRBJ2-2, with a tentative D call TRBD2 (5 bases). The sequencing input was PBMCs or a T cell subset sorted from them (not recorded which). CDR3 nucleotides: TGTGCCAGCAGTTCTAGCTGGACCGGGGAGCTGTTTTTT. It specifies CASSSSWTGELFF.